The rows below give T cell receptor beta chains drawn from one sample of a study of CD8 T cells in ankylosing spondylitis. TCRdb ran MiXCR on the 5' RACE reads and lists one entry per CDR3 protein. This sample has about 210,000 distinct CDR3 sequences, with 7% to 10% found just once. The sample taken for sequencing was blood, either unsorted or a sorted T cell fraction (not recorded which). The receptors derive from a female donor with ankylosing spondylitis or in good health (not recorded which). CDR3s include the opening cysteine and the closing phenylalanine or tryptophan. The D gene is left open where the match is weak. A row's size may be missing; if present it is once, few, many or a size class.

- | TRBJ2-1 | many | TRBV15 | CATSSRDPINNEQFF | TGTGCCACCAGCTCCCGGGATCCGATCAACAATGAGCAGTTCTTC
TRBD1 | TRBJ1-2 | many | TRBV20-1 | CSAPPGQGTYGYTF | TGCAGTGCTCCCCCCGGACAGGGGACATATGGCTACACCTTC
TRBD1 | TRBJ2-2 | many | TRBV5-4 | CASSTRQGGTGELFF | TGTGCCAGCAGCACCCGACAGGGGGGCACCGGGGAGCTGTTTTTT
- | TRBJ2-5 | many | TRBV5-5 | CASSLFTNQETQYF | TGTGCCAGCAGCTTGTTTACCAACCAAGAGACCCAGTACTTC
- | TRBJ2-2 | many | TRBV10-2 | CASSAGPGELFF | TGCGCCAGCAGTGCGGGGCCCGGGGAGCTGTTTTTT
- | TRBJ1-2 | many | TRBV7-9 | CASSLSGREANYGYTF | TGTGCCAGCAGCTTATCAGGACGGGAAGCTAACTATGGCTACACCTTC
- | TRBJ2-3 | - | TRBV7-2 | CASSFPGVPDTQYF | TGTGCCAGCAGCTTCCCGGGAGTCCCAGATACGCAGTATTTT
TRBD1 | TRBJ1-2 | many | TRBV28 | CASSLQTGTDGYTF | TGTGCCAGCAGTCTTCAGACAGGGACGGACGGCTACACCTTC
- | TRBJ1-5 | - | TRBV30 | CAWSGPAANQPQHF | TGTGCCTGGAGTGGCCCAGCAGCTAATCAGCCCCAGCATTTT
TRBD1 | TRBJ2-3 | many | TRBV7-2 | CASSYGQGNTDTQYF | TGTGCCAGCAGCTACGGACAGGGGAACACAGATACGCAGTATTTT
- | TRBJ2-5 | many | TRBV20-1 | CSLSAEQETQYF | TGCAGTTTATCGGCGGAACAAGAGACCCAGTACTTC
- | TRBJ2-7 | - | TRBV29-1 | CSVPGGGGSYEQYF | TGCAGCGTCCCAGGGGGAGGGGGCTCCTACGAGCAGTACTTC
- | TRBJ2-3 | - | TRBV5-5 | CASTALGELTDTQYF | TGTGCCAGCACCGCCCTAGGGGAACTCACAGATACGCAGTATTTT
TRBD2 | TRBJ2-1 | many | TRBV11-1 | CASSQRTSGRGRSYNEQFF | TGTGCCAGCAGCCAAAGGACTAGCGGGAGAGGCCGATCCTACAATGAGCAGTTCTTC
- | TRBJ2-1 | many | TRBV29-1 | CSVDLGFVDNEQFF | TGCAGCGTTGATCTCGGTTTTGTAGACAATGAGCAGTTCTTC
- | TRBJ1-1 | many | TRBV20-1 | CSASIGPYEAFF | TGCAGTGCTAGTATTGGACCTTATGAAGCTTTCTTT
- | TRBJ1-1 | many | TRBV6-2/TRBV6-3 | CASSSVFGPTEAFF | TGTGCCAGCAGTTCCGTCTTCGGTCCGACTGAAGCTTTCTTT
TRBD1 | TRBJ2-7 | many | TRBV20-1 | CSARGPGHRGSYEQYF | TGCAGTGCTAGAGGCCCGGGACACAGGGGCTCCTACGAGCAGTACTTC
- | TRBJ1-2 | many | TRBV6-5 | CASSYSDTYGYTF | TGTGCCAGCAGTTACTCAGATACCTATGGCTACACCTTC
TRBD2 | TRBJ2-1 | many | TRBV29-1 | CSVEPRLAGDNEQFF | TGCAGCGTTGAGCCCCGACTAGCGGGCGACAATGAGCAGTTCTTC